The rows below give T cell receptor beta chains drawn from one sample of a study of long-term antiretroviral therapy in people with HIV. Only in-frame clones appear in the TCRdb table, and some are missing; sequencing was by immunoSEQ multiplex PCR. Of some 22,000 clones in the sample, around 82% are singletons; the top ten hold over 8%. Here the sequenced sample was unsorted PBMCs, taken at the start of antiretroviral therapy. These receptors were taken from a man aged 50 to 59 with HIV. CDR3s include the opening cysteine and the closing phenylalanine or tryptophan. Fields, in order: V gene, J gene, clone size, D gene, CDR3 protein, CDR3 DNA. D genes are given only for firm matches. Some rows mark clone size as missing; the rest say once, few, many or name a class of expanded clone.

>TRBV12-5|TRBJ1-1|NA|TRBD1
CASGSLGTESGAFF
TGTGCTAGTGGTTCCCTAGGGACAGAAAGTGGAGCTTTCTTT
>TRBV30|TRBJ2-1|NA|NA
CAWSRARNEQFF
TGTGCCTGGAGTCGGGCCAGGAATGAGCAGTTCTTC
>TRBV15|TRBJ1-2|NA|NA
CATSRDWAFSNYGYTF
TGTGCCACCAGCAGAGATTGGGCATTCTCTAACTATGGCTACACCTTC
>TRBV5-8|TRBJ1-4|NA|NA
CASSLLGAEKLFF
TGTGCCAGCAGCCTACTCGGGGCTGAAAAACTGTTTTTT
>TRBV28|TRBJ1-3|NA|NA
CASSPGRISGNTIYF
TGTGCCAGCAGTCCCGGACGGATCTCTGGAAACACCATATATTTT
>TRBV19|TRBJ2-2|NA|NA
CASSSGSTNTGELFF
TGTGCCAGTAGTTCGGGGTCCACGAACACCGGGGAGCTGTTTTTT
>TRBV10-3|TRBJ2-7|NA|NA
CAISEGRFYEQYF
TGTGCCATCAGTGAGGGCAGATTCTACGAGCAGTACTTC
>TRBV5-1|TRBJ1-1|NA|NA
CASSFSLNTEAFF
TGCGCCAGCAGCTTCTCATTGAACACTGAAGCTTTCTTT
>TRBV9|TRBJ2-7|NA|NA
CASSPAGLREQYF
TGTGCCAGCAGCCCCGCCGGCTTAAGGGAGCAGTACTTC
>TRBV28|TRBJ2-5|NA|TRBD2
CASSLASGAKETQYF
TGTGCCAGCAGTTTGGCTAGCGGGGCTAAAGAGACCCAGTACTTC
>TRBV4-1|TRBJ2-3|NA|NA
CASSISGGATDTQYF
TGCGCCAGCAGCATTAGCGGAGGTGCTACAGATACGCAGTATTTT
>TRBV6-1|TRBJ1-3|NA|NA
CASRISGARGNTIYF
TGTGCCAGCAGGATCTCCGGGGCTCGGGGAAACACCATATATTTT
>TRBV5-1|TRBJ2-7|NA|TRBD1
CASSPTWDRGYEQYF
TGCGCCAGCAGCCCAACCTGGGACAGGGGATACGAGCAGTACTTC
>TRBV5-1|TRBJ2-1|NA|TRBD2
CASSLRLAGGNEQFF
TGCGCCAGCAGCCTCAGACTAGCGGGGGGGAATGAGCAGTTCTTC
>TRBV7-9|TRBJ2-1|NA|NA
CASSLNFNEQFF
TGTGCCAGCAGCTTAAATTTCAATGAGCAGTTCTTC
>TRBV7-2|TRBJ1-4|NA|NA
CASSLSGEKLFF
TGTGCCAGCAGCTTATCTGGTGAAAAACTGTTTTTT
>TRBV7-2|TRBJ1-5|NA|NA
CASSALGSFSNQPQHF
TGTGCCAGCAGCGCGTTGGGGTCTTTTAGCAATCAGCCCCAGCATTTT
>TRBV5-1|TRBJ1-5|NA|NA
CASSLAKNREFNNQPQHF
TGCGCCAGCAGCTTGGCCAAGAACAGGGAGTTTAACAATCAGCCCCAGCATTTT
>TRBV5-1|TRBJ1-4|NA|NA
CASSSDREKLFF
TGCGCCAGCAGCTCCGACCGGGAAAAACTGTTTTTT
>TRBV29-1|TRBJ1-1|NA|TRBD1
CSVAPGTGNTEAFF
TGCAGCGTCGCCCCCGGGACAGGGAACACTGAAGCTTTCTTT
>TRBV6-5|TRBJ2-7|NA|TRBD1
CASSAGTGSYEQYF
TGTGCCAGCAGTGCCGGGACAGGGTCCTACGAGCAGTACTTC
>TRBV7-2|TRBJ1-1|NA|NA
CASSLGEENTEAFF
TGTGCCAGCAGCTTAGGGGAAGAGAACACTGAAGCTTTCTTT
>TRBV7-3|TRBJ2-3|NA|NA
CASSLNGGANTDTQYF
TGTGCCAGCAGCTTAAATGGCGGGGCTAACACAGATACGCAGTATTTT
>TRBV5-1|TRBJ1-1|NA|NA
CASSQPGGNTEAFF
TGCGCCAGCAGCCAGCCCGGAGGGAACACTGAAGCTTTCTTT
>TRBV19|TRBJ2-3|NA|TRBD2
CASSIKASGSWSTDTQYF
TGTGCCAGTAGTATAAAGGCTAGCGGGAGTTGGAGCACAGATACGCAGTATTTT
>TRBV7-8|TRBJ2-7|NA|NA
CASSWKTDYEQYF
TGTGCCAGCAGCTGGAAGACAGACTACGAGCAGTACTTC
>TRBV10-3|TRBJ2-5|once|NA
CAISVDGQETQYF
TGTGCCATCAGTGTGGACGGCCAAGAGACCCAGTACTTC
>TRBV5-6|TRBJ1-4|once|NA
CASSPGANEKLFF
TGTGCCAGCAGCCCTGGAGCGAATGAAAAACTGTTTTTT
>TRBV2|TRBJ2-5|NA|NA
CASNPRDPSHF
TGTGCCAGCAATCCCCGGGACCCCTCGCACTTC
>TRBV9|TRBJ1-3|NA|NA
CASSYPSGRVSSGNTIYF
TGTGCCAGCAGCTACCCATCGGGCAGGGTGAGCTCTGGAAACACCATATATTTT
>TRBV7-2|TRBJ2-6|NA|NA
CASSLARVILHSGANVLTF
TGTGCCAGCAGCTTAGCGCGAGTGATACTGCACTCTGGGGCCAACGTCCTGACTTTC
>TRBV2|TRBJ2-2|NA|TRBD1
CASSPGTGAFANTGELFF
TGTGCCAGCAGTCCCGGGACAGGGGCGTTCGCGAACACCGGGGAGCTGTTTTTT
>TRBV7-9|TRBJ2-1|NA|NA
CASSPPGPSSYNEQFF
TGTGCCAGCAGCCCCCCCGGGCCAAGCTCCTACAATGAGCAGTTCTTC
>TRBV5-4|TRBJ2-7|few|NA
CASSLERGRQYF
TGTGCCAGCAGCTTGGAGAGGGGACGGCAGTACTTC
>TRBV28|TRBJ2-5|NA|TRBD2
CASRGGIAGGQETQYF
TGTGCCAGCAGGGGCGGGATAGCGGGGGGCCAAGAGACCCAGTACTTC
>TRBV5-5|TRBJ2-3|once|NA
CASSLAGNRTDTQYF
TGTGCCAGCAGCTTGGCAGGGAATCGCACAGATACGCAGTATTTT
>TRBV5-1|TRBJ2-7|NA|TRBD1
CASSPTGTGSHEQYF
TGCGCCAGCAGCCCCACGGGGACAGGGAGCCACGAGCAGTACTTC
>TRBV11-2|TRBJ2-5|NA|TRBD2
CASSKAGDIGETQYF
TGTGCCAGCAGTAAGGCGGGGGATATTGGGGAGACCCAGTACTTC
>TRBV7-2|TRBJ2-3|NA|NA
CASSLGVGTDTQYF
TGTGCCAGCAGCTTAGGAGTCGGTACAGATACGCAGTATTTT
>TRBV28|TRBJ1-5|few|NA
CASHGVGNQPQHF
TGTGCCAGCCATGGGGTTGGCAATCAGCCCCAGCATTTT
>TRBV7-8|TRBJ2-7|NA|NA
CASSPPLTGTYEQYF
TGTGCCAGCAGCCCCCCCTTGACAGGAACCTACGAGCAGTACTTC
>TRBV13|TRBJ2-3|NA|NA
CASSSKLRTLTDTQYF
TGTGCCAGCAGCTCAAAGCTCCGGACCCTCACAGATACGCAGTATTTT
>TRBV2|TRBJ1-1|NA|NA
CASKLQGREAFF
TGTGCCAGCAAATTGCAGGGCAGGGAAGCTTTCTTT
>TRBV28|TRBJ2-7|NA|NA
CASSHGQVSSYEQYF
TGTGCCAGCAGTCACGGGCAGGTCAGCTCCTACGAGCAGTACTTC
>TRBV28|TRBJ1-2|NA|NA
CASSPNRDGYTF
TGTGCCAGCAGTCCCAACAGGGATGGCTACACCTTC
>TRBV19|TRBJ2-3|once|NA
CASKGASDTQYF
TGTGCCAGTAAGGGTGCCTCAGATACGCAGTATTTT
>TRBV7-3|TRBJ2-7|NA|NA
CASSQGASYEQYF
TGTGCCAGCAGTCAAGGTGCCTCCTACGAGCAGTACTTC
>TRBV6-1|TRBJ1-3|NA|NA
CASSQGTDSGNTIYF
TGTGCCAGCAGCCAAGGGACGGACTCTGGAAACACCATATATTTT
>TRBV6-4|TRBJ1-1|NA|NA
CASSDSSRGTEAFF
TGTGCCAGCAGTGATAGCTCCAGGGGTACTGAAGCTTTCTTT
>TRBV6-1|TRBJ1-4|NA|NA
CASSEVRGRPKDDEKLFF
TGTGCCAGCAGTGAAGTTCGTGGCAGGCCGAAAGACGATGAAAAACTGTTTTTT
>TRBV7-9|TRBJ2-3|NA|NA
CASSPLESTDTQYF
TGTGCCAGCAGCCCATTGGAGAGCACAGATACGCAGTATTTT
>TRBV28|TRBJ2-7|few|NA
CASRGSLGSSSYEQYF
TGTGCCAGCAGGGGTTCATTGGGCAGCAGCTCCTACGAGCAGTACTTC
>TRBV6-6|TRBJ1-6|NA|TRBD1
CASSGRTGPNSPLHF
TGTGCCAGCAGTGGCCGGACAGGGCCTAATTCACCCCTCCACTTT
>TRBV2|TRBJ1-3|few|NA
CASSEGSSDTIYF
TGTGCCAGCAGTGAGGGCAGTTCGGACACCATATATTTT